The source of this TCR beta chain is a study of spatial heterogeneity in lung cancer. Overall study: Tumor-region TCR transcript counts correlated strongly with a T cell module score from matched bulk RNA-seq. Study-wide results and limits: Tumors with more nonsynonymous mutations had more expanded intratumoral alpha and beta TCRs.

With respect to this clonotype: Its antigen is unidentified.

In TCRdb, the 5' RACE reads were re-called with MiXCR into one record per CDR3 protein. The table lists 5,000 to 6,000 distinct CDR3 sequences, under 20% of them singletons, with roughly 11% in the top ten. Time point reported: sample taken at primary tumor resection. There were some 76 donors, all of them untreated patients with early-stage non-small cell lung cancer. This TCR derives from a male donor with early-stage non-small cell lung cancer. The sequences come from lung tumor tissue, collected at surgery.

CDR3 amino acids: CASFPRGTAHTDTQYF. The CDR3, as DNA: TGTGCCAGCTTCCCAAGGGGGACAGCCCACACAGATACGCAGTATTTT. V gene TRBV6-2 or TRBV6-3 combines with J gene TRBJ2-3; TRBD1 matches at 7 bases. The CDR3 covers 16 residues. The germline V gene encodes CDR1 MNHEY and CDR2 SVGEGT. Trimming at V came to 8 bases and at J to 2 bases, leaving 13 bases not matched to a gene.